These 32 T cell receptor beta chains came from one sample sequenced in a study of T cells in Graves' hyperthyroidism and ophthalmopathy. Amplified TCR beta CDR3 regions derived from RNA transcripts. With the HTBI primer set, the TCR CDR3 went through a first round of RT-PCR. TCRdb redid the calling of the multiplex PCR reads with MiXCR, one entry per CDR3 protein. The profile shows around 600,000 distinct CDR3 sequences, approximately 14% of them singletons. Sample: blood. Every receptor here comes from a woman aged 45-60 years with Graves' ophthalmopathy.

The chain is built from TRBV12-3 or TRBV12-4 and TRBJ2-2; weak D call: TRBD2 (5 bases). This CDR3 spans 14 amino acids. V dropped 0 bases and J dropped 7 bases, with 9 bases sitting between them. The CDR3, as DNA: TGTGCCAGCAGTTTAGCGGGAGTAATCGGGGAGCTGTTTTTT. Residues: CASSLAGVIGELFF.

This clonotype has ten or more counts. J is TRBJ2-5 and V is TRBV13, with 9 positions matching TRBD1. The CDR3 sequence is 18 residues long. The germline V gene encodes CDR1 PRHDT and CDR2 FYEKMQ (reference sequence). The ends lost 4 bases at V and 1 base at J; junction bases unmatched: 13. CDR3 sequence reads: CASSSYRDRVSGQETQYF. CDR3 bases: TGTGCCAGCAGCTCCTACCGGGACAGGGTTAGCGGCCAAGAGACCCAGTACTTC.

This clonotype has ten or more counts. This chain uses TRBV30 with TRBJ2-7; TRBD1 might be the D (5 bases). V lost 2 bases and J lost 3, with 8 bases in between. This CDR3 spans 12 amino acids. CDR1 and CDR2 (germline): GTSNPN, SVGIG (reference sequence). CDR3 amino acids: CAWSTQGYEQYF. CDR3 DNA: TGTGCCTGGAGTACCCAGGGCTACGAGCAGTACTTC.

The CDR3 sequence is CASSPPGLAGDWFF. The CDR3 coding sequence is TGTGCCAGCAGCCCCCCCGGGTTAGCGGGAGACTGGTTCTTC. This chain links TRBV3-1 with TRBJ2-1; 9 positions match TRBD2. CDR3 length: 14 amino acids. CDR1 is LGHDT, CDR2 YNNKEL, per germline (reference sequence). The V gene end was trimmed by 4 bases and the J gene end by 15 bases; junction bases not matched to a gene: 13.

Many counts were recorded for this clonotype. The genes are TRBV5-1 and TRBJ2-1; TRBD2 matches at 11 bases. The length of the CDR3 is 15 residues. Per the germline V gene, CDR1 is SGHRS and CDR2 is YFSETQ. The ends lost 7 bases at V and 5 bases at J; junction bases unmatched: 8. Written as DNA, the CDR3 is TGCGCCAGCGAAGTAGCGGGAGGGCCCCACAATGAGCAGTTCTTC. Amino acid sequence: CASEVAGGPHNEQFF.

This clonotype was observed many times. The CDR3 is CSVVYPDRGRRDTQYF. DNA of the CDR3: TGCAGCGTTGTATACCCAGACAGGGGGCGACGAGATACGCAGTATTTT. The V gene is TRBV29-1, the J gene TRBJ2-3, with 10 positions matching TRBD1. Trimming at V came to 4 bases and at J to 5 bases, leaving 12 bases not matched to a gene. CDR1 and CDR2 (germline): SQVTM, ANQGSEA. The CDR3 extends over 16 amino acids.

V usage is TRBV13 and J usage is TRBJ1-1; D uncertain. The germline CDR1 and CDR2 sequences are PRHDT and FYEKMQ (reference sequence). The CDR3 sequence is 16 residues long. The V end was cut by 2 bases, the J end by 4 bases, with 17 bases between. Written as DNA, the CDR3 is TGTGCCAGCAGCTTAATGGTTGGTGGTACGGGCACTGAAGCTTTCTTT. Residues: CASSLMVGGTGTEAFF.

V usage is TRBV6-5 and J usage is TRBJ1-5; 9 bases align to TRBD1. Per germline, CDR1 MNHEY and CDR2 SVGAGI. The CDR3 is made up of 13 amino acids. J lost 7 bases, V lost 4 bases, and 2 bases had no gene match. CDR3 region: CASSWGTGQPQHF. DNA for the CDR3: TGTGCCAGCAGTTGGGGGACAGGGCAGCCCCAGCATTTT.

This clonotype came up a few times. CDR3 coding DNA: TGTGCCAGCGACGGGGAGCTGTTTTTT. Translating it yields CASDGELFF. V gene TRBV7-9 combines with J gene TRBJ2-2; D uncertain. Per the germline V gene, CDR1 is SEHNR and CDR2 is FQNEAQ (reference sequence). The CDR3 length is 9 residues. Trimming cost V 8 bases and J 7 bases, with 2 bases left between them.

This clonotype was seen only a few times. J is TRBJ1-1 and V is TRBV18, with a weak D call TRBD1 (6 bases). From germline, CDR1 is KGHSH and CDR2 LQKENI. Trimming left V 0 bases short and J 3 bases short, with 11 bases between. The CDR3 extends over 15 amino acids. The CDR3 spells CASSPPQGSHTEAFF. Written as DNA, the CDR3 is TGTGCCAGCTCACCACCCCAGGGGTCCCACACTGAAGCTTTCTTT.

This clonotype was picked up a small number of times. V gene TRBV15 combines with J gene TRBJ2-5; 8 positions agree with TRBD1. The germline V gene encodes CDR1 LNHNV and CDR2 YYDKDF (reference sequence). The length of the CDR3 is 15 residues. The ends lost 0 bases at V and 4 bases at J; junction bases unmatched: 4. The CDR3 DNA is TGTGCCACCAGCAGAGATACCGGGACAGGAGAGACCCAGTACTTC. Its protein is CATSRDTGTGETQYF.

This clonotype was detected only a few times. This may stem from a read error, because a much larger clone lies one nucleotide away. The chain recombines TRBV28 with TRBJ2-3, with D tentatively TRBD2 (5 bases). Trimming removed 5 bases at V and 5 bases at J, with 14 bases between. Germline-derived CDR1 and CDR2 are MDHEN and SYDVKM. The CDR3 contains 14 residues. CDR3 in amino acids: CASSVRAGLDTQYF. In DNA form, the CDR3 reads TGTGCCAGCAGTGTGCGGGCGGGTCTAGATACGCAGTATTTT.

The chain has TRBV6-2 or TRBV6-3 and TRBJ2-1; TRBD1 aligns across 7 bases. This CDR3 region has 12 residues. Germline V gene sequence: CDR1 MNHEY, CDR2 SVGEGT. V lost 8 bases to trimming and J lost 5 bases; unmatched junction nucleotides: 3. The CDR3 spells CASDRADNEQFF. In nucleotides, the CDR3 is TGTGCCAGCGACAGGGCAGACAATGAGCAGTTCTTC.

The V and J genes are TRBV6-1 and TRBJ1-2, with 7 bases that match TRBD1. Germline V gives CDR1 MNHNS, CDR2 SASEGT. This CDR3 is 16 amino acids long. With 6 bases clipped from V and 2 bases from J, the junction kept 12 bases outside the gene matches. CDR3 DNA: TGTGCCAGCAGGAGAGGTGGGACAGACAGGAACTATGGCTACACCTTC. It yields the protein CASRRGGTDRNYGYTF.

This clonotype was detected only once. The J gene is TRBJ1-1, the V gene TRBV6-5; no definite D call. Trimming took 9 bases from V and 0 from J, leaving 8 bases between them. CDR3 length equals 12 residues. In germline, CDR1 is MNHEY, CDR2 SVGAGI. The CDR3 here is CARDEMNTEAFF. The CDR3 DNA reads as TGTGCCAGGGACGAGATGAACACTGAAGCTTTCTTT.

In this sample, this clonotype turned up many times. The J gene is TRBJ2-1, the V gene TRBV7-9; D might be TRBD2 (5 bases). The CDR3 runs 14 residues. Trimming took off 2 bases at V and 7 bases at J, with 12 bases between the two ends. From germline, CDR1 is SEHNR and CDR2 FQNEAQ (reference sequence). CDR3 coding DNA: TGTGCCAGCAGCTTACCGAGGCCGGGGAATGAGCAGTTCTTC. This translates into CASSLPRPGNEQFF.

This clonotype was recorded many times. V usage is TRBV20-1 and J usage is TRBJ2-3, with 12 nucleotides matching TRBD2. The CDR3 spans 20 residues. Trimming at V came to 0 bases and at J to 3 bases, leaving 16 bases not matched to a gene. Looked up from germline, CDR1 is DFQATT and CDR2 is SNEGSKA (reference sequence). The CDR3 loop is CSARDLSRTSGILGTDTQYF. In nucleotides, the CDR3 is TGCAGTGCTAGAGATCTTTCCAGGACTAGCGGGATCCTCGGTACAGATACGCAGTATTTT.

This clonotype came up many times. This sequence joins TRBV5-1 and TRBJ2-3; 9 bases align to TRBD1. The V segment lost 4 bases and the J segment 3 bases; nucleotides outside the gene matches: 6. The germline V gene has CDR1 SGHRS and CDR2 YFSETQ. The length of the CDR3 is 15 residues. In DNA form, the CDR3 reads TGCGCCAGCAGCACCCCACAGGGGGCTACAGATACGCAGTATTTT. It translates to CASSTPQGATDTQYF.

On this clonotype itself: This may stem from a read error, because a much larger clone lies one nucleotide away. V is TRBV28 and J is TRBJ2-3, with TRBD1 identical over 10 bases. CDR3 length equals 16 residues. J was trimmed by 6 bases and V by 6 bases; bases with no gene match: 12. Germline CDR1 reads MDHEN; CDR2 reads SYDVKM. Written as DNA, the CDR3 is TGTGCCAGCAGACCCACGGACAGGGGGATCGGGGATACGCAGTATTTT. Its translation is CASRPTDRGIGDTQYF.

This clonotype was detected many times. The rearrangement joins TRBV28 to TRBJ2-7, with 7 bases that match TRBD2. The CDR3 has 15 amino acids. Germline loops: CDR1 MDHEN, CDR2 SYDVKM. With V trimmed by 6 bases and J by 3 bases, 11 bases remained unmatched. This CDR3 is CASRGLERVFYEQYF. CDR3 nucleotide sequence: TGTGCCAGCAGAGGACTAGAAAGGGTATTCTACGAGCAGTACTTC.

The V call is TRBV28, the J call TRBJ2-3, with 8 bases that match TRBD2. V dropped 6 bases and J dropped 2; count of bases not matched to a gene: 7. The CDR3 runs to 15 residues. Germline CDR1 and CDR2: MDHEN and SYDVKM. The CDR3 nucleotides are TGTGCCAGCAGCCCCCCTAGCGGGCTCACAGATACGCAGTATTTT. It is translated as CASSPPSGLTDTQYF.

The rearrangement uses TRBV7-9 and TRBJ2-1, with 7 bases matching TRBD2. The germline V gene encodes CDR1 SEHNR and CDR2 FQNEAQ (reference sequence). V lost 5 bases, J lost 9 bases, and 4 bases stayed unmatched. The CDR3 extends over 12 amino acids. CDR3 bases: TGTGCCAGCAGCGACGCGGGAGTTGAGCAGTTCTTC. As protein: CASSDAGVEQFF.

This clonotype was detected ten times or more. V usage is TRBV6-2 or TRBV6-3 and J usage is TRBJ1-5, with D possibly being TRBD1 (6 bases). V was clipped by 0 bases and J by 4 bases, with 13 bases between them. The CDR3 extends over 16 amino acids. Germline assignment: CDR1 MNHEY and CDR2 SVGEGT. The CDR3 loop is CASSYSNRVGNQPQHF. The CDR3 DNA sequence: TGTGCCAGCAGTTACTCGAACAGGGTTGGAAATCAGCCCCAGCATTTT.

This clonotype occurred many times. The V call is TRBV20-1, the J call TRBJ2-5, with no clear D. V was cut by 4 bases and J by 4 bases, with 19 bases left in between. From germline, CDR1 is DFQATT and CDR2 SNEGSKA (reference sequence). This CDR3 contains 15 residues. The CDR3 DNA sequence: TGCAGTGCTACTAGAGCTACGGCCAGCAGAGAGACCCAGTACTTC. Translating it yields CSATRATASRETQYF.

The chain employs TRBV7-9 and TRBJ2-3; weak D call: TRBD1 (6 bases). Per the germline V gene, CDR1 is SEHNR and CDR2 is FQNEAQ (reference sequence). V was clipped by 6 bases and J by 0 bases, with 7 bases between them. The CDR3 has 13 amino acids. The CDR3 DNA reads as TGTGCCAGCAGGGACAGTAGCACAGATACGCAGTATTTT. Protein: CASRDSSTDTQYF.

This clonotype turned up a few times. The V and J genes are TRBV28 and TRBJ2-2; a possible D gene is TRBD2 (7 bases). The CDR3 has 18 residues. Germline loops: CDR1 MDHEN, CDR2 SYDVKM. V was trimmed by 9 bases and J by 6 bases, leaving 29 bases between them. CDR3: CARKRTKGGRGVAGELFF. CDR3 nucleotides: TGTGCCAGAAAGAGAACTAAAGGGGGGAGGGGTGTCGCCGGGGAGCTGTTTTTT.

This clonotype was seen ten or more times. The chain links TRBV6-1 to TRBJ2-7; 8 bases are a match to TRBD1. The V segment lost 5 bases and the J segment 6 bases; nucleotides outside the gene matches: 12. Germline V gene sequence: CDR1 MNHNS, CDR2 SASEGT. This CDR3 is built from 15 residues. The CDR3 region is CASSFTDRGVGEQYF. CDR3 bases: TGTGCCAGCAGTTTCACCGACAGGGGAGTAGGCGAGCAGTACTTC.

In this sample, this clonotype turned up a few times. The V call is TRBV30, the J call TRBJ2-4; 7 bases are a match to TRBD2. From germline, CDR1 is GTSNPN and CDR2 SVGIG (reference sequence). V shed 5 bases, J shed 0 bases, and the junction held 7 bases outside the gene matches. This CDR3 region has 15 residues. The CDR3 nucleotides are TGTGCCTGGGGTTGGGGGGGACTAGCCAAAAACATTCAGTACTTC. Its translation is CAWGWGGLAKNIQYF.

This clonotype occurred many times. The chain joins TRBV28 to TRBJ1-6; TRBD1 might be the D (6 bases). Looked up from germline, CDR1 is MDHEN and CDR2 is SYDVKM. V lost 6 bases and J lost 6, with 9 bases in between. This CDR3 is 13 amino acids long. The CDR3 spells CASRPQGNSPLHF. In DNA, the CDR3 is TGTGCCAGCAGACCACAGGGTAATTCACCCCTCCACTTT.

The V gene is TRBV9, the J gene TRBJ2-2; TRBD1 aligns across 8 bases. Per germline, CDR1 SGDLS and CDR2 YYNGEE. With V trimmed by 0 bases and J by 8 bases, 9 bases remained unmatched. The CDR3 contains 16 residues. This CDR3 reads CASSVGQGAVTGELFF. The CDR3 DNA follows: TGTGCCAGCAGCGTAGGCCAGGGGGCAGTGACGGGGGAGCTGTTTTTT.

At least ten counts were recorded for this clonotype. The chain combines TRBV5-1 with TRBJ1-4; D is unresolved. From germline, CDR1 is SGHRS and CDR2 YFSETQ. Trimming shortened V by 6 bases and J by 4 bases, and 10 bases separated the two germline ends. CDR3 length equals 13 residues. CDR3 loop: CASKAGLNEKLFF. As DNA, the CDR3 is TGCGCCAGCAAGGCAGGACTTAATGAAAAACTGTTTTTT.

There are many counts of this clonotype. The V and J genes are TRBV27 and TRBJ2-1; 7 bases are a match to TRBD1. This CDR3 is 12 amino acids long. Germline V gives CDR1 MNHEY, CDR2 SMNVEV (reference sequence). Trimming cost V 5 bases and J 8 bases; bases outside gene matches: 3. The chain's CDR3 is CASSATGDEQFF. The CDR3 DNA follows: TGTGCCAGCAGTGCCACAGGGGATGAGCAGTTCTTC.